The rows below give T cell receptor beta chains drawn from one sample of a study of shared clonotypes between healthy human individuals. TCRdb's copy holds only in-frame clones and misses some; the assay was immunoSEQ multiplex PCR. The sample records hundreds of thousands of clones, roughly 77% being singletons. The material sequenced was PBMCs. These receptor sequences come from a woman in her thirties or forties in good health. Some clones in this sample may be carry-over from other donors' samples. Each CDR3 is given with its conserved first and last residue. Fields, in order: CDR3 DNA, CDR3 protein, V gene, J gene, D gene, clone size. D genes are given only for firm matches. Some rows mark clone size as missing; the rest say once, few, many or name a class of expanded clone.

DNA: TGCGCCAGCAGCTTCCTTACGGGAAAGGACACCGGGGAGCTGTTTTTT
CDR3: CASSFLTGKDTGELFF
V: TRBV5-1
J: TRBJ2-2
D: -
size: -

DNA: TGTGCCAGCAGCGTAGAAGGACAAGGCCACGAGCAGTACTTC
CDR3: CASSVEGQGHEQYF
V: TRBV9
J: TRBJ2-7
D: -
size: -

DNA: TGCGCCAGCAGCTCTAAACTAGCGGGAGGGTCCCATGAGCAGTTCTTC
CDR3: CASSSKLAGGSHEQFF
V: TRBV5-1
J: TRBJ2-1
D: TRBD2
size: -

DNA: TGTGCCAGCAGCCAACCCTTGGGGGGAGAGGACACTGAAGCTTTCTTT
CDR3: CASSQPLGGEDTEAFF
V: TRBV9
J: TRBJ1-1
D: -
size: -

DNA: TGCGCCAGCAGCTTCCGGCAGAACACCGGGGAGCTGTTTTTT
CDR3: CASSFRQNTGELFF
V: TRBV5-1
J: TRBJ2-2
D: -
size: -

DNA: TGTGCCAGCAGCACCCAGACAGGGGGGGAGCAGTACTTC
CDR3: CASSTQTGGEQYF
V: TRBV7-3
J: TRBJ2-7
D: TRBD1
size: -

DNA: TGTGCCTGGAGTGGTGGGGGCTTTGAAAAACTGTTTTTT
CDR3: CAWSGGGFEKLFF
V: TRBV30
J: TRBJ1-4
D: -
size: -

DNA: TGTGCCAGCAGCAGGTGGGACAGGGGGCGCTCGACTAATGAAAAACTGTTTTTT
CDR3: CASSRWDRGRSTNEKLFF
V: TRBV7-8
J: TRBJ1-4
D: TRBD1
size: -

DNA: TGCAGCGTTGACTTCCAGGGGCCTGTTGAAGCTTTCTTT
CDR3: CSVDFQGPVEAFF
V: TRBV29-1
J: TRBJ1-1
D: -
size: -

DNA: TGTGCCAGCAGCTTGGGACAGGGGGCATCTCATTCACCCCTCCACTTT
CDR3: CASSLGQGASHSPLHF
V: TRBV27
J: TRBJ1-6
D: TRBD1
size: -

DNA: TGTGCCAGCAGCTTAGGTCAAAAGGCCGGGGAGCTGTTTTTT
CDR3: CASSLGQKAGELFF
V: TRBV7-2
J: TRBJ2-2
D: -
size: -

DNA: TGCGCCAGCAGCCAGGTGGCCGGGGAGCTGTTTTTT
CDR3: CASSQVAGELFF
V: TRBV5-1
J: TRBJ2-2
D: -
size: -

DNA: TGTGCCAGCTCCCGTTCAGGGGGCACTGAAGCTTTCTTT
CDR3: CASSRSGGTEAFF
V: TRBV18
J: TRBJ1-1
D: TRBD1
size: -

DNA: TGTGCCAGCAGCTTTACCGGGTCCCAGTGGTTCTTC
CDR3: CASSFTGSQWFF
V: TRBV4-2
J: TRBJ2-1
D: -
size: once

DNA: TGTGCCAGCAGCTCGGACGTATCTGGAAACACCATATATTTT
CDR3: CASSSDVSGNTIYF
V: TRBV7-2
J: TRBJ1-3
D: -
size: once

DNA: TGTGCCAGCGGGATCTCTGGAGGGGCCGGGGAGACCCAGTACTTC
CDR3: CASGISGGAGETQYF
V: TRBV9
J: TRBJ2-5
D: -
size: -

DNA: TGCGCCAGCAGCCCCGGGGGGACAGGGAATGAAAAACTGTTTTTT
CDR3: CASSPGGTGNEKLFF
V: TRBV5-1
J: TRBJ1-4
D: TRBD1
size: -

DNA: TGTGCCAGCAGTGAAGGTAGCGGGGGTGGTGATGAGCAGTTCTTC
CDR3: CASSEGSGGGDEQFF
V: TRBV6-4
J: TRBJ2-1
D: TRBD2
size: -

DNA: TGTGCCACCACCTCACCGGGGTTGGAGACTGGAAACACCATATATTTT
CDR3: CATTSPGLETGNTIYF
V: TRBV19
J: TRBJ1-3
D: -
size: -

DNA: TGTGCCAGCAGCTTAGCCGACTTCACAGATACGCAGTATTTT
CDR3: CASSLADFTDTQYF
V: TRBV11-2
J: TRBJ2-3
D: -
size: -

DNA: TGTGCCAGCAGCCGAGACCCGGGATCCTACGAGCAGTACTTC
CDR3: CASSRDPGSYEQYF
V: TRBV7-2
J: TRBJ2-7
D: -
size: few

DNA: TGCAGCGTTACCGCGGACAGCTTAACTGAAGCTTTCTTT
CDR3: CSVTADSLTEAFF
V: TRBV29-1
J: TRBJ1-1
D: -
size: few

DNA: TGTGCCAGCAGCCCCCGACAGGATGGGACCCAGTACTTC
CDR3: CASSPRQDGTQYF
V: TRBV27
J: TRBJ2-5
D: -
size: few

DNA: TGTGCCAGCAGCACGACCGGGACGGGATTCTCTGGGGCCAACGTCCTGACTTTC
CDR3: CASSTTGTGFSGANVLTF
V: TRBV7-2
J: TRBJ2-6
D: -
size: -

DNA: TGTGCCAGCAGCGCCCCTAGCGGGAGGGCCGGTGAGCAGTTCTTC
CDR3: CASSAPSGRAGEQFF
V: TRBV9
J: TRBJ2-1
D: TRBD2
size: -

DNA: TGTGCCAGCAGCCCCCGTAGCGGGCCATCCTACAATGAGCAGTTCTTC
CDR3: CASSPRSGPSYNEQFF
V: TRBV7-2
J: TRBJ2-1
D: TRBD2
size: -

DNA: TGTGCCAGCAGCCAAGAACTAGCGGGAGGGCCCGATACGCAGTATTTT
CDR3: CASSQELAGGPDTQYF
V: TRBV5-4
J: TRBJ2-3
D: TRBD2
size: -

DNA: TGTGCCACCAGCAGAGCGAATCGGGAGGGCCGATCCAAAAACATTCAGTACTTC
CDR3: CATSRANREGRSKNIQYF
V: TRBV15
J: TRBJ2-4
D: TRBD2
size: -

DNA: TGTGCCAGCAGCCCGGCGGGCGGGAGGGCCACCTTGGAGCAGTACTTC
CDR3: CASSPAGGRATLEQYF
V: TRBV7-3
J: TRBJ2-7
D: TRBD2
size: once

DNA: TGTGCCAGCAGCTTAGCGCCAGCCTCGAACACTGAAGCTTTCTTT
CDR3: CASSLAPASNTEAFF
V: TRBV7-2
J: TRBJ1-1
D: -
size: -

DNA: TGTGCCAGCAGCGTAGGGCACACCAATCAGCCCCAGCATTTT
CDR3: CASSVGHTNQPQHF
V: TRBV9
J: TRBJ1-5
D: -
size: -

DNA: TGCGCCAGCAGTACTAGCGGGAAAAAACCATTCCAAAACATTCAGTACTTC
CDR3: CASSTSGKKPFQNIQYF
V: TRBV10-1
J: TRBJ2-4
D: TRBD2
size: -

DNA: TGTGCCAGCAGCTCCCTGCGAGGCAGCACAGATACGCAGTATTTT
CDR3: CASSSLRGSTDTQYF
V: TRBV5-4
J: TRBJ2-3
D: -
size: -

DNA: TGTGCCAGCAGTTTCAGGGCCCTAGCGGGACCCTACGAGCAGTACTTC
CDR3: CASSFRALAGPYEQYF
V: TRBV9
J: TRBJ2-7
D: TRBD2
size: once

DNA: TGTGCCAGCAGTGGCGGACCGGGGGATCAGCCCCAGCATTTT
CDR3: CASSGGPGDQPQHF
V: TRBV6-1
J: TRBJ1-5
D: -
size: -

DNA: TGTGCCAGCAGCAAATACACCTGGGGGACAGGGGTCAATCAGCCCCAGCATTTT
CDR3: CASSKYTWGTGVNQPQHF
V: TRBV21-1
J: TRBJ1-5
D: -
size: -

DNA: TGTGCCAGCAGCTTAGCGGGGGAGGGGACAGGGACCCATGAGCAGTTCTTC
CDR3: CASSLAGEGTGTHEQFF
V: TRBV7-9
J: TRBJ2-1
D: TRBD1
size: -

DNA: TGTGCCAGCAGCCCCAATATGGACAGCTATGGCTACACCTTC
CDR3: CASSPNMDSYGYTF
V: TRBV14
J: TRBJ1-2
D: -
size: -

DNA: TGCGCCAGCAGCCAAGATATAGACCGGGTGTGGGGTAACACCATATATTTT
CDR3: CASSQDIDRVWGNTIYF
V: TRBV4-1
J: TRBJ1-3
D: -
size: -

DNA: TGTGCCAGCAGCGCGGGACTACTGAGCACAGATACGCAGTATTTT
CDR3: CASSAGLLSTDTQYF
V: TRBV9
J: TRBJ2-3
D: TRBD2
size: -

DNA: TGTGCCAGCAGTTCCCGGACAGGGGAAGAGTATTTT
CDR3: CASSSRTGEEYF
V: TRBV6-5
J: TRBJ2-3
D: TRBD1
size: -

DNA: TGTGCCAGCAGCTTGTACAGGGGGCAGACCGGGGAGCTGTTTTTT
CDR3: CASSLYRGQTGELFF
V: TRBV6-5
J: TRBJ2-2
D: TRBD1
size: -

DNA: TGTGCCAGCAGTCCCCCCCTAGGGGTCGGCTACACCTTC
CDR3: CASSPPLGVGYTF
V: TRBV28
J: TRBJ1-2
D: -
size: -

DNA: TGCGCCAGCAGCCAAGGTTGGGGCACAGATACGCAGTATTTT
CDR3: CASSQGWGTDTQYF
V: TRBV4-3
J: TRBJ2-3
D: -
size: -